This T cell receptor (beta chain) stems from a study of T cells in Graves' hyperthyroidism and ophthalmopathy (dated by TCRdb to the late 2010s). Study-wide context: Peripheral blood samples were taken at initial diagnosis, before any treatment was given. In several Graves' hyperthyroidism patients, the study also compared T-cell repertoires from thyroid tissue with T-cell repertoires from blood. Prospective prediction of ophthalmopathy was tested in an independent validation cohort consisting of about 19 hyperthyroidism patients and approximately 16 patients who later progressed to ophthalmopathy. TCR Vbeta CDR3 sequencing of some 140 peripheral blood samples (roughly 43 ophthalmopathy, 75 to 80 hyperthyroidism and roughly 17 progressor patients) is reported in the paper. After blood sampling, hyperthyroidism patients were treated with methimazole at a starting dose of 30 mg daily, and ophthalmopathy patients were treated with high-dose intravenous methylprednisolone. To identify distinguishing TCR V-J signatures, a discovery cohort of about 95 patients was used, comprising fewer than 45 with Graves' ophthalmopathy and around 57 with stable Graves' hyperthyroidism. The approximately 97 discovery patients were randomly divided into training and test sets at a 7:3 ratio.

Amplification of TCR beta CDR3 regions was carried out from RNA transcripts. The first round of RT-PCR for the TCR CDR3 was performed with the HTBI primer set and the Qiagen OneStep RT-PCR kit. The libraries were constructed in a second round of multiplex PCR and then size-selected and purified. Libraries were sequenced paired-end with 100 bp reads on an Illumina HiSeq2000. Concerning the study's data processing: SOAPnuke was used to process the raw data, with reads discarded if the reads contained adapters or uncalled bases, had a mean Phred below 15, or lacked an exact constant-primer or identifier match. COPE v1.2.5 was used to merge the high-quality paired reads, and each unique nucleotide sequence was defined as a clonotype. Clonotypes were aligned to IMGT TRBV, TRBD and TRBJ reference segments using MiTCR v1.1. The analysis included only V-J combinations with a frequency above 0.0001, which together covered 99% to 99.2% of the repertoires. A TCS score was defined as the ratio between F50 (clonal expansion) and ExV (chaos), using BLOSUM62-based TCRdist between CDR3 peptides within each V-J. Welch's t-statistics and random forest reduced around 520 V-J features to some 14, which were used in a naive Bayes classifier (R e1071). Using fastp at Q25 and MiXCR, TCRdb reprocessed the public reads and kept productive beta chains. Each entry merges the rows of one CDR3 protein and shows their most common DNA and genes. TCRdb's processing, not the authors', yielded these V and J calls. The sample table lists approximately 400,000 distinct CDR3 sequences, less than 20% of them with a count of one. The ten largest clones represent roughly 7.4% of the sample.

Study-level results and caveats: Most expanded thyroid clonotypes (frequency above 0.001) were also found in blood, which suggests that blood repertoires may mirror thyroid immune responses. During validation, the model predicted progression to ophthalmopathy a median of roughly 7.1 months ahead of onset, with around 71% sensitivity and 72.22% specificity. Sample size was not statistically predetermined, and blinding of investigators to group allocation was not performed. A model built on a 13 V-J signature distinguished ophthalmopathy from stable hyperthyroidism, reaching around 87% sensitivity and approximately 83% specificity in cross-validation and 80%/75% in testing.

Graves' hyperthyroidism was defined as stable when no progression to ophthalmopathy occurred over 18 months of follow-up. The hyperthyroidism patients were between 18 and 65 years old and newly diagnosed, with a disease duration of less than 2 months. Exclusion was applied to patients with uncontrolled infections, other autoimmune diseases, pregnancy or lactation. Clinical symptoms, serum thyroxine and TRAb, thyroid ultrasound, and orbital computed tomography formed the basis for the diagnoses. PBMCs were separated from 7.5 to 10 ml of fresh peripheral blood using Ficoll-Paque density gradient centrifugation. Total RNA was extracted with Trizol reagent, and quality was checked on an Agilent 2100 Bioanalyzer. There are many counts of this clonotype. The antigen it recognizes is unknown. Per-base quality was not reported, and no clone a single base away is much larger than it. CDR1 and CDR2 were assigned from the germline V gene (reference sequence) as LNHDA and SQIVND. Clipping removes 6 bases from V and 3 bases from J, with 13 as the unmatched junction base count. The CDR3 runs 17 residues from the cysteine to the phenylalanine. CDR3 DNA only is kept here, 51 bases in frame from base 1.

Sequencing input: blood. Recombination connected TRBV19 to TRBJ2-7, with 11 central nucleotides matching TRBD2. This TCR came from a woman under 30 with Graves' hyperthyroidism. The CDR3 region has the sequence CASSSRLAGRGRYEQYF. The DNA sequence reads TGTGCCAGTAGCTCGAGACTAGCGGGACGAGGGCGCTACGAGCAGTACTTC.